A selection of T cell receptor beta chains follows, all from one sample in a study of human T cells and chemical hapten exposure. One entry per CDR3 protein results from TCRdb running MiXCR on the RACE reads. This sample has around 85,000 distinct CDR3 sequences; roughly 13% occur once, and the top ten carry about 5.7%. Sequencing used whole blood, obtained in connection with sensitization to the hapten diphenylcyclopropenone (DPC). These receptors originate from a woman between 50 and 59 years old with alopecia areata. Some clones in this sample may be carry-over from other donors' samples. Each CDR3 is given with its conserved first and last residue.

v_gene: TRBV3-1
j_gene: TRBJ2-7
CDR3aa: CASSQGAGNGYEQYF

v_gene: TRBV20-1
j_gene: TRBJ2-7
CDR3aa: CSAREGGGLSTYEQYF

v_gene: TRBV11-2
j_gene: TRBJ1-4
CDR3aa: CASSLLAQGGEKLFF

v_gene: TRBV29-1
j_gene: TRBJ1-2
CDR3aa: CTLGHDYGYTF

v_gene: TRBV6-4
j_gene: TRBJ2-3
CDR3aa: CASSDSILGGTDTQYF

v_gene: TRBV24-1
j_gene: TRBJ2-1
CDR3aa: CATSQAGGSYNEQFF

v_gene: TRBV11-2
j_gene: TRBJ2-7
CDR3aa: CASSFTGTGGDEQYF

v_gene: TRBV6-2/TRBV6-3
j_gene: TRBJ1-1
CDR3aa: CASSWSGTGFSEAFF

v_gene: TRBV14
j_gene: TRBJ2-3
CDR3aa: CASSQTSGGSTDTQYF

v_gene: TRBV7-3
j_gene: TRBJ1-1
CDR3aa: CASRLTGDTEAFF

v_gene: TRBV7-2
j_gene: TRBJ2-7
CDR3aa: CASSTRRDWGEQYF

v_gene: TRBV29-1
j_gene: TRBJ1-1
CDR3aa: CSVVGPEAFF

v_gene: TRBV11-2
j_gene: TRBJ2-3
CDR3aa: CASSLELAGLTQYF

v_gene: TRBV2
j_gene: TRBJ1-6
CDR3aa: CASSEALRQAYNSPLHF

v_gene: TRBV6-6
j_gene: TRBJ2-7
CDR3aa: CASSYSMVVDYEQYF

v_gene: TRBV10-3
j_gene: TRBJ2-1
CDR3aa: CAISGLLGGEQFF

v_gene: TRBV6-2/TRBV6-3
j_gene: TRBJ1-5
CDR3aa: CASSLVGGTSNQPQHF

v_gene: TRBV20-1
j_gene: TRBJ2-6
CDR3aa: CSARDRNSGANVLTF

v_gene: TRBV5-1
j_gene: TRBJ2-5
CDR3aa: CASSLGRVDQETQYF

v_gene: TRBV28
j_gene: TRBJ2-7
CDR3aa: CASVGGPTGGEQYF

v_gene: TRBV4-2
j_gene: TRBJ1-2
CDR3aa: CASSQGAGNTAPVYGYTF

v_gene: TRBV19
j_gene: TRBJ2-1
CDR3aa: CASSISPLPTYNEQFF

v_gene: TRBV7-6
j_gene: TRBJ2-2
CDR3aa: CASSSTAGMVTGELFF

v_gene: TRBV18
j_gene: TRBJ1-1
CDR3aa: CASSPLIGEANTEAFF

v_gene: TRBV20-1
j_gene: TRBJ2-1
CDR3aa: CSARDGGPSGYYNEQFF

v_gene: TRBV9
j_gene: TRBJ2-7
CDR3aa: CASSALAHDPHEQYF

v_gene: TRBV7-7
j_gene: TRBJ1-4
CDR3aa: CASSPEGGAKLFF

v_gene: TRBV30
j_gene: TRBJ2-3
CDR3aa: CAWTGSWGRADTQYF

v_gene: TRBV7-2
j_gene: TRBJ2-3
CDR3aa: CASSRNSAGTPQYF

v_gene: TRBV14
j_gene: TRBJ1-5
CDR3aa: CASSQGGINQPQHF

v_gene: TRBV6-2/TRBV6-3
j_gene: TRBJ2-7
CDR3aa: CASRLAGAHEQYF

v_gene: TRBV12-3/TRBV12-4
j_gene: TRBJ2-5
CDR3aa: CASSLVGGLETQYF

v_gene: TRBV19
j_gene: TRBJ1-2
CDR3aa: CASSTRTVNYGYTF

v_gene: TRBV11-2
j_gene: TRBJ2-1
CDR3aa: CASSLVPGTGANEQFF